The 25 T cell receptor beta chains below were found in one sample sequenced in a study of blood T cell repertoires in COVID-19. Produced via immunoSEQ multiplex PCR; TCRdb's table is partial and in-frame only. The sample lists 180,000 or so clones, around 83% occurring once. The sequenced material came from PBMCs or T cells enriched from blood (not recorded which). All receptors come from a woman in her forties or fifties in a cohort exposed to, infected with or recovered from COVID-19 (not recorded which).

CDR3 sequence reads: CASSRRNQETQYF. The DNA for the CDR3 is TGTGCCAGCTCGAGGCGGAACCAAGAGACCCAGTACTTC. This sequence joins TRBV2 and TRBJ2-5; D ambiguous. Trimming left V 8 bases short and J 0 bases short, with 10 bases between. This CDR3 is 13 amino acids long. Germline CDR1 and CDR2: SNHLY and FYNNEI.

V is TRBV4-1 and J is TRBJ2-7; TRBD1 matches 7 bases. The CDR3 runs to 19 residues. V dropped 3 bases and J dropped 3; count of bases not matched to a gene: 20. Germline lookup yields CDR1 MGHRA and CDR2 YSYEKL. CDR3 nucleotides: TGCGCCAGCAGCCACCCGTCCCAAGTCCGGGACAGAGGACTCTACGAGCAGTACTTC. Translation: CASSHPSQVRDRGLYEQYF.

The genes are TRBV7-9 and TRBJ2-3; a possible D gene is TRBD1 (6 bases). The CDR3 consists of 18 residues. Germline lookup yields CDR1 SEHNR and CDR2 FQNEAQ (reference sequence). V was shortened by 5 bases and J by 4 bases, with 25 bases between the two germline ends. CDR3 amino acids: CASSPLNVQDSGADTQYF. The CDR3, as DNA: TGTGCCAGCAGCCCCCTCAACGTCCAGGACAGTGGTGCAGATACGCAGTATTTT.

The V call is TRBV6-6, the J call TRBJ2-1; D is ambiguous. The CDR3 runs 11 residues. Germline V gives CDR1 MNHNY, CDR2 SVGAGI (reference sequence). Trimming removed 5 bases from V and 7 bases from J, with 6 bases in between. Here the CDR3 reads CASSPLNEQFF. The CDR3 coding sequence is TGTGCCAGCAGTCCCCTTAATGAGCAGTTCTTC.

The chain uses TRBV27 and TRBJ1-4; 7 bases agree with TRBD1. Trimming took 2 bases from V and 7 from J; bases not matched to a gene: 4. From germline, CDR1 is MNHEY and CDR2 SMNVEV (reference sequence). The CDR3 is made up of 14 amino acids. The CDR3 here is CASSLGDRVEKLFF. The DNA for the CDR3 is TGTGCCAGCAGTTTAGGAGACAGGGTTGAAAAACTGTTTTTT.

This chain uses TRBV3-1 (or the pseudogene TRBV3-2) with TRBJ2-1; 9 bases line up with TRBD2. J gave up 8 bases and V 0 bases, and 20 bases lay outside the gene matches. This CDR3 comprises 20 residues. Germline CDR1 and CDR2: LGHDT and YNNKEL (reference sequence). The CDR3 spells CASSQESAGTSRYKGDEQFF. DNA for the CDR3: TGTGCCAGCAGCCAAGAATCTGCTGGGACTAGCCGATACAAAGGCGATGAGCAGTTCTTC.

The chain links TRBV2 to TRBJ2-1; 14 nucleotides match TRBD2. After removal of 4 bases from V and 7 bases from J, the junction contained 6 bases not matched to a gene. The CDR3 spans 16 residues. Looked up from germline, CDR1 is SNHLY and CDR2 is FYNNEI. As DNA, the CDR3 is TGTGCCAGCAGTGCCCGACTAGCGGGAGGGAAAAATGAGCAGTTCTTC. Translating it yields CASSARLAGGKNEQFF.

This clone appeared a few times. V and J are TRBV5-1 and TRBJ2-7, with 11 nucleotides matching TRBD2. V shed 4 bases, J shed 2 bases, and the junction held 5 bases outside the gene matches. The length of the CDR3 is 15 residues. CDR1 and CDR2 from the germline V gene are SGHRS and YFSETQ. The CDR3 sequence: CASSTGTSGAYEQYF. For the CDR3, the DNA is TGCGCCAGCAGCACTGGGACTAGCGGAGCCTACGAGCAGTACTTC.

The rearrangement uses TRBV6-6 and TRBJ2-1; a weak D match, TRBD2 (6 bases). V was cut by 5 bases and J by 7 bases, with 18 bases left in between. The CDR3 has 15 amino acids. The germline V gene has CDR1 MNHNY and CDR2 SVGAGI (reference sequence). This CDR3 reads CASSSPVEAGNEQFF. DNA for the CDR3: TGTGCCAGCAGTAGTCCGGTGGAGGCGGGGAATGAGCAGTTCTTC.

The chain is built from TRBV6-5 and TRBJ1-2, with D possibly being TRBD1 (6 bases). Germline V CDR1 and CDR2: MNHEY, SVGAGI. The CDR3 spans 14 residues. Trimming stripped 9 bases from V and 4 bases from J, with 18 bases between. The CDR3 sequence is CASKGVGDIYGYTF. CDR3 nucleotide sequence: TGTGCCAGTAAGGGGGTGGGGGACATCTATGGCTACACCTTC.

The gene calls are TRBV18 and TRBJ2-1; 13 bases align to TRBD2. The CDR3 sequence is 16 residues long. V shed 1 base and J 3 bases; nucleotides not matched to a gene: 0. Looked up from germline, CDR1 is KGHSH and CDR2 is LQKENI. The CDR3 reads CASSPRLAGGYNEQFF. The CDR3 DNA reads TGTGCCAGCTCACCACGACTAGCGGGAGGCTACAATGAGCAGTTCTTC.

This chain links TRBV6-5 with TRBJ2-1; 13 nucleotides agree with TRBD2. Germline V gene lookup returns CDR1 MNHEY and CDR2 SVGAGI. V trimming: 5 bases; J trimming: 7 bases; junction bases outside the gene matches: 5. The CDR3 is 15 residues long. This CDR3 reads CASSRTSGSINEQFF. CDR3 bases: TGTGCCAGCAGTCGGACTAGCGGGAGTATAAATGAGCAGTTCTTC.

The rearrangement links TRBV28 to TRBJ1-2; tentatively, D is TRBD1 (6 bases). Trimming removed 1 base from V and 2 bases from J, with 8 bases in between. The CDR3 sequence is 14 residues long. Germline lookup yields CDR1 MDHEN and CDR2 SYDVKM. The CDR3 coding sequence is TGTGCCAGCAGTTTATTCCAGGGGAACTATGGCTACACCTTC. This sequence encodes CASSLFQGNYGYTF.

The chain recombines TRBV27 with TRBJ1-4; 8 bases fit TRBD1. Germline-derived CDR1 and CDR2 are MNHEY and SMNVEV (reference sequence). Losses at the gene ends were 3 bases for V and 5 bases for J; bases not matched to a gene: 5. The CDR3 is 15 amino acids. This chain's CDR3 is CASSFSRQGNEKLFF. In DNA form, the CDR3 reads TGTGCCAGCAGTTTTTCGAGACAGGGGAATGAAAAACTGTTTTTT.

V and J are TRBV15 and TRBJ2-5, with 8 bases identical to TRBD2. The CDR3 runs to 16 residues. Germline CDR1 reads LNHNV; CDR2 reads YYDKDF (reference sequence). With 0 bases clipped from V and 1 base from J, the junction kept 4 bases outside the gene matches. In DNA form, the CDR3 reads TGTGCCACCAGCAGAGATCGAGCGGGGGCCCAAGAGACCCAGTACTTC. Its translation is CATSRDRAGAQETQYF.

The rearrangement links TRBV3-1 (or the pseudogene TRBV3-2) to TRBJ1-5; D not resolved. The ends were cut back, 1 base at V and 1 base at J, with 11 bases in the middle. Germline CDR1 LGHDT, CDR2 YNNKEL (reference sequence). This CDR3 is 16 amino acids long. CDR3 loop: CASSQGGLESNQPQHF. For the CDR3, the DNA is TGTGCCAGCAGCCAAGGAGGGCTTGAGAGCAATCAGCCCCAGCATTTT.

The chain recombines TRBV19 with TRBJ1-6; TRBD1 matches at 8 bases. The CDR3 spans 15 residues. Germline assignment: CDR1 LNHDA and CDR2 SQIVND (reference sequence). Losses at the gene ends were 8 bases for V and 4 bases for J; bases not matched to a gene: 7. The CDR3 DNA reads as TGTGCCAGTGCGGGGAACAGGGGGTATAATTCACCCCTCCACTTT. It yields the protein CASAGNRGYNSPLHF. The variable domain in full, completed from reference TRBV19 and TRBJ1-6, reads DGGITQSPKYLFRKEGQNVTLSCEQNLNHDAMYWYRQDPGQGLRLIYYSQIVNDFQKGDIAEGYSVSREKKESFPLTVTSAQKNPTAFYLCASAGNRGYNSPLHFGNGTRLTVT.

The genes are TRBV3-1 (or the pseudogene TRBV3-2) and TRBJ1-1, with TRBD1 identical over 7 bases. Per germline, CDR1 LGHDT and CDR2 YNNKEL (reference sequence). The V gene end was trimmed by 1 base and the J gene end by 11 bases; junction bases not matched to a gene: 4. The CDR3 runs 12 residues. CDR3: CASSQVQGTAFF. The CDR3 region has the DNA TGTGCCAGCAGCCAAGTACAGGGGACTGCTTTCTTT.

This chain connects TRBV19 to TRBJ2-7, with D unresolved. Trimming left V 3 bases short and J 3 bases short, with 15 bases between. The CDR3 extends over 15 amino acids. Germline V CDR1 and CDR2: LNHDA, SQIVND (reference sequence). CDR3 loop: CASSIQRQSLYEQYF. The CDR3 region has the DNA TGTGCCAGTAGTATTCAGAGACAATCTCTCTACGAGCAGTACTTC. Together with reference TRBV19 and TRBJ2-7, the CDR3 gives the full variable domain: DGGITQSPKYLFRKEGQNVTLSCEQNLNHDAMYWYRQDPGQGLRLIYYSQIVNDFQKGDIAEGYSVSREKKESFPLTVTSAQKNPTAFYLCASSIQRQSLYEQYFGPGTRLTVT.

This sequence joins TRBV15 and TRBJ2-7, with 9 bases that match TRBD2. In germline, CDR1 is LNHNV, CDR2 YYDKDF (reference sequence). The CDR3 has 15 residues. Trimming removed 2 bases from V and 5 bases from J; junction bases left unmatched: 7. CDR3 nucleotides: TGTGCCACCAGCAGACCGGGACTAGCTAGGGACGAGCAGTACTTC. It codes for CATSRPGLARDEQYF. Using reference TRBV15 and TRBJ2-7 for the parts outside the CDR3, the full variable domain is DAMVIQNPRYQVTQFGKPVTLSCSQTLNHNVMYWYQQKSSQAPKLLFHYYDKDFNNEADTPDNFQSRRPNTSFCFLDIRSPGLGDTAMYLCATSRPGLARDEQYFGPGTRLTVT.

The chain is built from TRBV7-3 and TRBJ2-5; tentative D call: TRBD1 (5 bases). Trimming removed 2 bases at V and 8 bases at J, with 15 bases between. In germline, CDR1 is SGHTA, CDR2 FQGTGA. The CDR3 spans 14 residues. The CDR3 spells CASSLDRQSFTQYF. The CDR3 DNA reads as TGTGCCAGCAGCTTAGATAGACAGAGTTTTACCCAGTACTTC.

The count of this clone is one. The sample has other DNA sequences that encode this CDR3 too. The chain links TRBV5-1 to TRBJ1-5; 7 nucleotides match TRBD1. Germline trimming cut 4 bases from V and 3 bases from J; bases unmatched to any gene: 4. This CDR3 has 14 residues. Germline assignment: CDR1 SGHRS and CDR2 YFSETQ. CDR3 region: CASSLTGDNQPQHF. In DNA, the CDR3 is TGCGCCAGCAGCCTTACAGGGGACAATCAGCCCCAGCATTTT.

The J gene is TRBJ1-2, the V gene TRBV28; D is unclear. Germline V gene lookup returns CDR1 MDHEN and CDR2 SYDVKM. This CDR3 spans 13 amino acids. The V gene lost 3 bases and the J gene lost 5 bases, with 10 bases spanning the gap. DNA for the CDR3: TGTGCCAGCAGTTTTTCGGGGTCTTATGGCTACACCTTC. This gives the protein CASSFSGSYGYTF.

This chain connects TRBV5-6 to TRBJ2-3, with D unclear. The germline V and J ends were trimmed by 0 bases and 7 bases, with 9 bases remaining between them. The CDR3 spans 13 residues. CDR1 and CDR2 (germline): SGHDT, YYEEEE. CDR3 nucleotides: TGTGCCAGCAGCTTGGATCTTTCGTATACGCAGTATTTT. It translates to CASSLDLSYTQYF.

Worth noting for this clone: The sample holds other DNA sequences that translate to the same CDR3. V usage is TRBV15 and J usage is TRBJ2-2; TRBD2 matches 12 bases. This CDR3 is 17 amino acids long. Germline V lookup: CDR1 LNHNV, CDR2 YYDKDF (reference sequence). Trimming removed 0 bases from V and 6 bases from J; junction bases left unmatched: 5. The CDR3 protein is CATSRDLLAGGPGELFF. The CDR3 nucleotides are TGTGCCACCAGCAGAGATTTACTAGCGGGAGGCCCCGGGGAGCTGTTTTTT.